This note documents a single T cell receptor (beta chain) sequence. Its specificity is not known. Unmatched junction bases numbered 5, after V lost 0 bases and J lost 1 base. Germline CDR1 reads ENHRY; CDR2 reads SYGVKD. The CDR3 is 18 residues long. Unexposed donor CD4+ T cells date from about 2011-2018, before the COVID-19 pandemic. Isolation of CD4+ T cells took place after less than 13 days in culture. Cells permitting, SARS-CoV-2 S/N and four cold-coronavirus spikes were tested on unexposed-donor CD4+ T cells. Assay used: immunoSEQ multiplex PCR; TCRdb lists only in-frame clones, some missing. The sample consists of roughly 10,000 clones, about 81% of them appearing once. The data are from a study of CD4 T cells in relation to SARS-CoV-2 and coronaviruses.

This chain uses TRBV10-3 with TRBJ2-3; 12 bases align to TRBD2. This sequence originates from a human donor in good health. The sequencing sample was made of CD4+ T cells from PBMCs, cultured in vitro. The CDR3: CAISESASGGGGTDTQYF. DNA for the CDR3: TGTGCCATCAGTGAGTCTGCTAGCGGGGGGGGTGGCACAGATACGCAGTATTTT.